This T cell receptor beta chain was found in a study of vaccination effects on CD4 cells after COVID-19. This CDR3 has 10 residues. Germline V gene sequence: CDR1 SQVTM, CDR2 ANQGSEA. V lost 7 bases and J lost 2, with 5 bases in between. Using immunoSEQ multiplex PCR, the repertoire was profiled, and TCRdb retains in-frame clones only, with some absent. The sample lists more than 45,000 clones, 75% to 85% occurring once. Study-wide points: A shortage of convalescent patients and an absence of early post-infection timepoints characterized the study.

ViraFEST assay sequencing came after antigen-specific CD4+ T cells were expanded with viral peptide pools. Scientists isolated CD4+ T cells after an approximately 10-day culture period ended. This individual contracted SARS-CoV-2 between March and December 2020, as verified by PCR. This clone was counted only a few times. The antigen is undetermined. The chain is built from TRBV29-1 and TRBJ1-1; D uncertain. This sample comprised CD4+ T cells from PBMCs cultured with HIV peptides, obtained before COVID-19 vaccination. The subset is: HIV-1 Nef peptide pool negative control/reference culture. The source of this sequence is a human donor who had a prior SARS-CoV-2 infection. In DNA, the CDR3 is TGCAGCGCCCAAAACACTGAAGCTTTCTTT. This encodes CSAQNTEAFF.